This passage covers 9 T cell receptor gamma chains from one sample sequenced in a study of gamma-delta chains in newborns, infants, children. TCRdb reanalysed the reads with CATT. The sample carries 1,100 or so gamma-chain clones, less than 40% recorded once. The source material was blood. The source is a child who was a newborn, infant or young child, either healthy, febrile or measles-vaccinated (not recorded which).

This clone was counted only a few times. The chain employs TRGV9 and TRGJP. TCRdb supplies no J gene; here it was assigned by aligning the nucleotide sequence to germline. The V segment lost 1 base and the J segment 4 bases; nucleotides outside the gene matches: 7. Germline-derived CDR1 and CDR2 are GITISATS and ISYDGTV (reference sequence). CDR3 size: 18 residues. The CDR3 region has the DNA TGTGCCTTGTGGGAGGTAGAAACACAAGAGTTGGGCAAAAAAATCAAGGTATTT. Its translation: CALWEVETQELGKKIKVF.

In its sample, this clone was seen a few times. The CDR3 loop is CALWEPPYYKKLF. The CDR3 nucleotides are TGTGCCTTGTGGGAGCCACCATATTATAAGAAACTCTTT. The V call is TRGV9, the J call TRGJ1 or TRGJ2. V lost 3 bases, J lost 4 bases, and 6 bases stayed unmatched. Germline CDR1 reads GITISATS; CDR2 reads ISYDGTV (reference sequence). CDR3 length equals 13 residues.

With respect to this clone: With a far larger clone one base away, a read error is the likely cause. The V segment is TRGV8, and no J call was made. The CDR3 sequence is 13 residues long. Germline V gives CDR1 VENAVY, CDR2 YDSYNSRV. CDR3 amino acids: CATWDTTGWFKTF. CDR3 nucleotide sequence: TGTGCCACCTGGGATACCACTGGTTGGTTCAAGACATTT.

No J gene call was made, and the V gene is TRGV9. The CDR3 totals 17 residues. Germline V CDR1 and CDR2: GITISATS, ISYDGTV (reference sequence). CDR3 region: CALWEPRQELGKKIEVF. DNA for the CDR3: TGTGCCTTGTGGGAGCCTCGACAAGAGTTGGGCAAAAAAATCGAGGTATTT.

Notes on this clone: One junction end disagrees with the germline gene, perhaps due to a read error. V is TRGV4 and J is TRGJ1 or TRGJ2. TCRdb lists no J gene, so it was determined here by aligning the DNA to germline. Germline CDR1 EGSTGY, CDR2 YDSYTSSV. This CDR3 spans 11 amino acids. The CDR3 DNA reads TGTGCCACCTGGGATGAATATAGGAAACTCTTT. Its protein is CATWDEYRKLF.

The rearrangement uses TRGV4 and TRGJP1. This CDR3 comprises 15 residues. Germline CDR1 is EGSTGY and CDR2 is YDSYTSSV. Losses at the gene ends were 3 bases for V and 0 bases for J; bases not matched to a gene: 4. CDR3: CATWDPYTTGWFKIF. The CDR3 DNA reads TGTGCCACCTGGGATCCATATACCACTGGTTGGTTCAAGATATTT.

This clone was detected a few times. A far larger clone lies a single base away; this is likely a read error. The chain has TRGV9 and TRGJP. TCRdb is silent on the J gene; assignment here came from matching the DNA to germline. Losses at the gene ends were 2 bases for V and 7 bases for J; bases not matched to a gene: 2. The CDR3 is 15 residues long. Germline values: CDR1 GITISATS, CDR2 ISYDGTV (reference sequence). CDR3: CALWEDELGKKIKVF. In nucleotides, the CDR3 is TGTGCCTTGTGGGAGGACGAGTTGGGCAAAAAAATCAAGGTATTT.

The J gene is TRGJP, the V gene TRGV9. Trimming at V came to 0 bases and at J to 6 bases, leaving 5 bases not matched to a gene. This CDR3 region has 17 residues. Per germline, CDR1 GITISATS and CDR2 ISYDGTV (reference sequence). CDR3 residues: CALWEVKGELGKKIKVF. CDR3 nucleotide sequence: TGTGCCTTGTGGGAGGTGAAGGGAGAGTTGGGCAAAAAAATCAAGGTATTT.

Concerning this clone: Other nucleotide sequences in the sample specify the same CDR3. V gene TRGV9 combines with J gene TRGJP. TCRdb is silent on the J gene; assignment here came from matching the DNA to germline. This CDR3 is built from 19 residues. Germline V CDR1 and CDR2: GITISATS, ISYDGTV (reference sequence). V dropped 1 base and J dropped 5; count of bases not matched to a gene: 11. CDR3 sequence reads: CALWEVHPVKELGKKIKVF. The CDR3 DNA reads TGTGCCTTGTGGGAGGTCCACCCTGTTAAAGAGTTGGGCAAAAAAATCAAGGTATTT.